These T cell receptor beta chains were read from a single sample in a study of beta chain features in type 1 diabetes. Profiled with immunoSEQ multiplex PCR; TCRdb holds only in-frame clones, not every one. The data hold 160,000 or so clones, with approximately 10% observed a single time. Sequencing was performed on central memory CD4+ T cells from blood. The receptors come from a woman in her twenties or thirties with type 1 diabetes. The CDR3 runs from the conserved cysteine through the conserved F or W. D genes are given only for firm matches. Rows give clone size only sometimes, using once, few, many, or a class for an expanded clone.

>NA|TRBJ2-7|NA|TRBV5-1
CASRLSTREYNEAYEQYF
TGCGCCAGCAGACTTTCTACCAGGGAATATAATGAGGCCTACGAGCAGTACTTC
>NA|TRBJ2-5|NA|TRBV10-3
CAINEGEETQYF
TGTGCCATCAACGAAGGGGAAGAGACCCAGTACTTC
>few|TRBJ1-5|NA|TRBV23-1
CASSQSKGSLNQPQHF
TGCGCCAGCAGTCAATCGAAGGGGTCCCTTAATCAGCCCCAGCATTTT
>few|TRBJ1-1|NA|TRBV7-3
CASSLAGAFF
TGTGCCAGCAGCTTAGCCGGAGCTTTCTTT
>NA|TRBJ1-2|NA|TRBV19
CASSISPAGYGYTF
TGTGCCAGTAGTATATCCCCGGCAGGGTATGGCTACACCTTC
>few|TRBJ2-1|TRBD2|TRBV18
CASSPGGSKDEQFF
TGTGCCAGCTCCCCGGGAGGCTCTAAGGATGAGCAGTTCTTC
>NA|TRBJ2-7|NA|TRBV2
CASSVAPGEQYF
TGTGCCAGCAGTGTGGCTCCCGGGGAGCAGTACTTC
>few|TRBJ1-4|NA|TRBV14
CASSRPGLGEKLFF
TGTGCCAGCAGCCGCCCGGGACTGGGTGAAAAACTGTTTTTT
>few|TRBJ1-4|NA|TRBV7-9
CASSPFSGSEKLFF
TGTGCCAGCAGCCCTTTTAGCGGGAGTGAAAAACTGTTTTTT
>NA|TRBJ2-1|TRBD2|TRBV18
CASSRPGLADNEQFF
TGTGCCAGCTCACGTCCGGGACTAGCAGACAATGAGCAGTTCTTC
>NA|TRBJ2-1|TRBD2|TRBV11-2
CAGSGLAGSYNEQFF
TGTGCCGGCTCGGGACTAGCGGGATCCTACAATGAGCAGTTCTTC
>few|TRBJ1-2|TRBD1|TRBV4-1
CASSPGTGGRGYTF
TGCGCCAGCAGCCCCGGGACAGGGGGACGCGGCTACACCTTC
>few|TRBJ1-5|NA|TRBV30
CAWSVLSHNQPQHF
TGTGCCTGGAGTGTATTGTCACACAATCAGCCCCAGCATTTT
>NA|TRBJ2-7|NA|TRBV18
CASSPKPDGAYEQYF
TGTGCCAGCTCACCTAAACCGGACGGGGCCTACGAGCAGTACTTC
>few|TRBJ1-2|NA|TRBV29-1
CSVEDPLGGNGVSDGYTF
TGCAGCGTTGAAGATCCGCTAGGAGGGAACGGTGTTAGTGATGGCTACACCTTC
>NA|TRBJ2-3|NA|TRBV4-2
CASSQDASPYTQYF
TGTGCCAGCAGCCAAGATGCTAGCCCTTATACGCAGTATTTT
>few|TRBJ1-1|TRBD1|TRBV5-1
CASSRGQGAEAFF
TGCGCCAGCAGCCGAGGACAGGGTGCTGAAGCTTTCTTT
>NA|TRBJ1-1|NA|TRBV19
CASSFAGDTEAFF
TGTGCCAGTAGTTTTGCCGGGGACACTGAAGCTTTCTTT
>few|TRBJ2-7|TRBD2|TRBV10-3
CATLAGEGYEQYF
TGTGCCACACTAGCGGGAGAGGGATACGAGCAGTACTTC
>NA|TRBJ1-2|NA|TRBV7-8
CASSQTGYGYTF
TGTGCCAGCAGCCAGACGGGCTATGGCTACACCTTC
>few|TRBJ2-7|NA|TRBV9
CASSVSYRAEQYF
TGTGCCAGCAGCGTATCCTACAGGGCTGAGCAGTACTTC
>few|TRBJ1-2|NA|TRBV5-4
CASSLPILTDSPYGYTF
TGTGCCAGCAGCTTGCCAATACTAACGGACAGTCCCTATGGCTACACCTTC
>NA|TRBJ1-2|NA|TRBV30
CAQRREGYTF
TGTGCCCAGAGGCGCGAGGGCTACACCTTC
>few|TRBJ2-1|NA|TRBV5-1
CASSLQGPRDNEQFF
TGCGCCAGCAGCTTGCAGGGGCCCCGGGACAATGAGCAGTTCTTC
>few|TRBJ1-1|NA|TRBV18
CASSPGRDTEAFF
TGTGCCAGCTCACCAGGGAGGGACACTGAAGCTTTCTTT
>NA|TRBJ2-7|NA|TRBV11-2
CASSLSLREKQYF
TGTGCCAGCAGCTTATCATTGCGAGAGAAGCAGTACTTC
>NA|TRBJ2-1|NA|TRBV6-6
CASSSFNEQFF
TGTGCCAGCAGTTCCTTCAATGAGCAGTTCTTC
>few|TRBJ2-3|TRBD2|TRBV28
CASSTTSGYTDTQYF
TGTGCCAGCAGCACGACTAGCGGATACACAGATACGCAGTATTTT
>few|TRBJ2-7|TRBD2|TRBV28
CASSGAGASSYEQYF
TGTGCCAGCAGTGGAGCGGGAGCTAGCTCCTACGAGCAGTACTTC
>few|TRBJ1-1|NA|TRBV6-5
CASSYSNQAPNTEAFF
TGTGCCAGCAGTTACTCGAACCAGGCACCGAACACTGAAGCTTTCTTT
>few|TRBJ2-4|TRBD1|TRBV14
CASSPGQGYIQYF
TGTGCCAGCAGCCCGGGACAGGGCTACATTCAGTACTTC
>few|TRBJ2-7|TRBD1|TRBV10-2
CASSEIQGVSYEQYF
TGCGCCAGCAGTGAGATACAGGGGGTGTCCTACGAGCAGTACTTC
>few|TRBJ2-5|TRBD1|TRBV5-1
CASSPGQGRQETQYF
TGCGCCAGCAGCCCTGGACAGGGGCGACAAGAGACCCAGTACTTC
>NA|TRBJ2-1|TRBD2|TRBV15
CATSLGLVGYNEQFF
TGTGCCACCAGCTTGGGACTAGTGGGGTACAATGAGCAGTTCTTC
>NA|TRBJ2-7|TRBD1|TRBV27
CASSGGTGGRRYF
TGTGCCAGCAGTGGCGGGACAGGGGGCCGGCGGTACTTC
>few|TRBJ2-1|TRBD2|TRBV5-6
CASSLPPGLYDEQFF
TGTGCCAGCAGCTTGCCCCCGGGACTATACGATGAGCAGTTCTTC
>NA|TRBJ2-5|TRBD2|TRBV28
CASSPPGGGKTQYF
TGTGCCAGCAGTCCTCCGGGGGGGGGCAAGACCCAGTACTTC
>NA|TRBJ2-1|NA|TRBV29-1
CSVVSEEGSSYNEQFF
TGCAGCGTTGTTTCCGAGGAAGGGAGCTCCTACAATGAGCAGTTCTTC
>NA|TRBJ2-7|TRBD1|TRBV23-1
CASIYLGQGGPYEQYF
TGCGCCAGCATCTACCTCGGACAGGGGGGCCCCTACGAGCAGTACTTC
>NA|TRBJ2-6|NA|TRBV5-1
CASSPSQGSWANVLTF
TGCGCCAGCAGCCCCTCGCAGGGCTCATGGGCCAACGTCCTGACTTTC